The next 27 T cell receptor beta chains were all read from a single sample in a study of shared clonotypes between healthy human individuals. Libraries were prepared by immunoSEQ multiplex PCR; TCRdb keeps only in-frame clonotypes and omits some of them. The sample carries approximately 940,000 clones, 76% recorded once. The sequenced sample was memory CD4+ T cells sorted from blood. Described subset: CD45RA-negative fraction. The receptors stem from a young man in good health.

For the CDR3, the DNA is TGCGCCAGCAGTGACGGGGGGGCCGGTGAAGCTTTCTTT. This encodes CASSDGGAGEAFF. The chain combines TRBV10-2 with TRBJ1-1; a possible D gene is TRBD1 (6 bases). Trimming left V 3 bases short and J 7 bases short, with 12 bases between. Germline lookup yields CDR1 WSHSY and CDR2 SAAADI. The CDR3 loop spans 13 amino acids.

The chain is built from TRBV7-8 and TRBJ2-3; 9 bases are a match to TRBD1. The CDR3 is made up of 15 amino acids. J was trimmed by 0 bases and V by 5 bases; bases with no gene match: 3. Germline CDR1 and CDR2: SGHVS and FQNEAQ. CDR3 in DNA: TGTGCCAGCAGCCTGGGACAGGGTAGCACAGATACGCAGTATTTT. This encodes CASSLGQGSTDTQYF.

Concerning this clone itself: Relative to the germline gene, one junction end is altered; a read error may explain this. The sample contains more than one DNA sequence encoding this CDR3. This sequence joins TRBV7-7 and TRBJ2-7; D may be TRBD2 (5 bases). The CDR3 sequence is 13 residues long. Germline assignment: CDR1 SSHAT and CDR2 FNYEAQ (reference sequence). CDR3 bases: TGTGCTAGCAGCTTAGGTCGGGGCTACGAGCAGTACTTC. It yields the protein CASSLGRGYEQYF.

The chain carries TRBV6-6 and TRBJ2-3, with a possible D match to TRBD2 (6 bases). Trimming shortened V by 6 bases and J by 6 bases, and 10 bases separated the two germline ends. This CDR3 is 12 amino acids long. Per the germline V gene, CDR1 is MNHNY and CDR2 is SVGAGI (reference sequence). DNA of the CDR3: TGTGCCAGCAGCATGACTAGTGATACGCAGTATTTT. As protein: CASSMTSDTQYF.

V gene TRBV7-3 combines with J gene TRBJ2-7; 9 bases line up with TRBD2. CDR3 length: 16 amino acids. V lost 0 bases to trimming and J lost 2 bases; unmatched junction nucleotides: 5. CDR1 SGHTA and CDR2 FQGTGA come from the germline V gene. In DNA form, the CDR3 reads TGTGCCAGCAGCTTAACGGGGACTAGCAAGACCTACGAGCAGTACTTC. Protein product: CASSLTGTSKTYEQYF.

This rearrangement joins TRBV10-3 to TRBJ2-3; D assignment may be TRBD1 or TRBD2 (5 bases each). Germline-derived CDR1 and CDR2 are ENHRY and SYGVKD. CDR3 size: 16 residues. V was pared by 3 bases and J by 6 bases, with 19 bases between. The CDR3 nucleotides are TGTGCCATCAGTGACGCCGACTACCGAGGGACCGATACGCAGTATTTT. It encodes CAISDADYRGTDTQYF.

The CDR3 coding sequence is TGTGCCAGCAGCCCAAGGACAGGGGAGGGCACAGATACGCAGTATTTT. Protein: CASSPRTGEGTDTQYF. This chain connects TRBV9 to TRBJ2-3; 9 bases are shared with TRBD1. The ends lost 4 bases at V and 1 base at J; junction bases unmatched: 7. The CDR3 extends over 16 amino acids. Germline CDR1 SGDLS, CDR2 YYNGEE. Full variable domain (remainder filled in from reference TRBV9 and TRBJ2-3): DSGVTQTPKHLITATGQRVTLRCSPRSGDLSVYWYQQSLDQGLQFLIQYYNGEERAKGNILERFSAQQFPDLHSELNLSSLELGDSALYFCASSPRTGEGTDTQYFGPGTRLTVL.

This clone was recorded once. The chain links TRBV7-2 to TRBJ1-2; 8 nucleotides align to TRBD1. Trimming removed 5 bases from V and 8 bases from J; junction bases left unmatched: 7. Germline assignment: CDR1 SGHTA and CDR2 FQGNSA. The CDR3 consists of 13 residues. CDR3 amino acids: CASSRTGFDGYTF. The CDR3 DNA is TGTGCCAGCAGCCGGACAGGGTTTGACGGCTACACCTTC.

The rearrangement joins TRBV30 to TRBJ2-5; the D is unclear. Germline-derived CDR1 and CDR2 are GTSNPN and SVGIG (reference sequence). Deletions cut 0 bases from V and 3 bases from J, with 8 bases between. This CDR3 has 13 residues. The DNA for the CDR3 is TGTGCCTGGAGTGTACTGTGGAAAGAGACCCAGTACTTC. Protein product: CAWSVLWKETQYF.

CDR3: CASSPEIAKNIQYF. In DNA, the CDR3 is TGTGCCAGCAGCCCCGAAATAGCCAAAAACATTCAGTACTTC. This sequence joins TRBV7-9 and TRBJ2-4; D not certain. The CDR3 totals 14 residues. Trimming took 5 bases from V and 0 from J, leaving 8 bases between them. The germline CDR1 and CDR2 sequences are SEHNR and FQNEAQ (reference sequence).

Written as DNA, the CDR3 is TGCGCCAGCCTCCTGGGCGATGAGACCGGGGAGCTGTTTTTT. It codes for CASLLGDETGELFF. The J gene is TRBJ2-2, the V gene TRBV5-1; D is unclear. V gave up 7 bases and J gave up 5 bases, with 15 bases separating them. Germline V gene data show CDR1 as SGHRS and CDR2 as YFSETQ. This CDR3 comprises 14 residues.

This rearrangement joins TRBV5-4 to TRBJ2-2; 11 bases align to TRBD2. The CDR3 consists of 17 residues. Looked up from germline, CDR1 is SGHNT and CDR2 is YYREEE (reference sequence). V was pared by 4 bases and J by 2 bases, with 7 bases of the junction left unmatched. The CDR3 region is CASSGSGRATNTGELFF. In DNA, the CDR3 is TGTGCCAGCAGCGGTAGCGGGAGGGCCACAAACACCGGGGAGCTGTTTTTT.

The chain employs TRBV19 and TRBJ1-6; TRBD1 matches 8 bases. After removal of 4 bases from V and 9 bases from J, the junction contained 2 bases not matched to a gene. CDR3 size: 13 residues. Per germline, CDR1 LNHDA and CDR2 SQIVND (reference sequence). In nucleotides, the CDR3 is TGTGCCAGTAGTACGACAGGGGCTTCACCCCTCCACTTT. Translated: CASSTTGASPLHF.

The chain carries TRBV11-3 and TRBJ1-3; D is unclear. CDR3 size: 13 residues. Deletions cut 5 bases from V and 3 bases from J, with 8 bases between. Germline V gene sequence: CDR1 SGHNT, CDR2 YENEEA. The CDR3 DNA reads as TGTGCCAGCAGCCTCGGCGGTGGAAACACCATATATTTT. Encoded protein: CASSLGGGNTIYF.

The chain employs TRBV6-4 and TRBJ2-2; D is unclear. The V end lost 6 bases, the J end lost 6 bases, and 14 bases lay between the germline ends. In germline, CDR1 is MRHNA, CDR2 SNTAGT. The CDR3 runs 14 residues. The CDR3 loop is CASSPTRQAGELFF. Here the CDR3 DNA reads TGTGCCAGCAGCCCAACCCGTCAGGCCGGGGAGCTGTTTTTT.

The V call is TRBV20-1, the J call TRBJ1-2, with D hard to call. The germline gives CDR1 DFQATT, CDR2 SNEGSKA (reference sequence). This CDR3 region has 11 residues. With 3 bases removed from V and 5 bases from J, the gap between germline ends came to 7 bases. The CDR3 DNA reads TGCAGTGCTAGGCGGACGTATGGCTACACCTTC. It codes for CSARRTYGYTF.

Comments on this clone: At the DNA level, this CDR3 is encoded by other sequences in the same sample as well. The chain links TRBV18 to TRBJ1-2, with D possibly matching TRBD1 (5 bases). This CDR3 contains 14 residues. CDR1 and CDR2 (germline): KGHSH, LQKENI. With 3 bases removed from V and 4 bases from J, the gap between germline ends came to 12 bases. The CDR3 here is CASSPGRDGYGYTF. The CDR3 DNA reads as TGTGCCAGCTCACCGGGGAGGGACGGCTATGGCTACACCTTC.

The genes are TRBV5-5 and TRBJ1-1; no reliable D call. V lost 4 bases and J 1 base, leaving 11 bases between the germline ends. In germline, CDR1 is SGHKS, CDR2 YYEKEE (reference sequence). CDR3 length: 14 amino acids. The CDR3 coding sequence is TGTGCCAGCAGCCCTAGGGCCACGAACACTGAAGCTTTCTTT. Its protein is CASSPRATNTEAFF.

The genes are TRBV30 and TRBJ2-6; no reliable D call. Trimming cost V 0 bases and J 1 base, with 10 bases left between them. Looked up from germline, CDR1 is GTSNPN and CDR2 is SVGIG (reference sequence). This CDR3 comprises 16 residues. The CDR3 bases are TGTGCCTGGAGTGTACTCGGCACTTCTGGGGCCAACGTCCTGACTTTC. This sequence encodes CAWSVLGTSGANVLTF.

The J gene is TRBJ1-6, the V gene TRBV11-3, with D tentatively TRBD1 (6 bases). V lost 7 bases and J lost 10, with 17 bases in between. Germline CDR1 is SGHNT and CDR2 is YENEEA. The CDR3 spans 14 residues. The CDR3 reads CASMIKGGRSPLHF. The CDR3 DNA reads as TGTGCCAGCATGATTAAGGGGGGTCGGTCACCCCTCCACTTT.

The V call is TRBV5-1, the J call TRBJ2-7; D is undetermined. V lost 0 bases and J 1 base, leaving 8 bases between the germline ends. This CDR3 has 14 amino acids. The germline CDR1 and CDR2 sequences are SGHRS and YFSETQ. Here the CDR3 DNA reads TGCGCCAGCAGCTTGGGAAAGGTGTCCTACGAGCAGTACTTC. Translation: CASSLGKVSYEQYF.

The CDR3 DNA sequence: TGTGCCAGCATTCTAAGACTCAATCAGCCCCAGCATTTT. It translates to CASILRLNQPQHF. This sequence joins TRBV6-1 and TRBJ1-5; D is unresolved. The CDR3 is 13 amino acids. V was trimmed by 7 bases and J by 3 bases, leaving 10 bases between them. CDR1 MNHNS and CDR2 SASEGT come from the germline V gene.

This chain links TRBV20-1 with TRBJ1-2, with D possibly matching TRBD1 (6 bases). This CDR3 has 11 amino acids. The V and J ends lost 6 bases and 5 bases respectively, with 10 bases between them. Germline V gene data show CDR1 as DFQATT and CDR2 as SNEGSKA (reference sequence). CDR3 nucleotide sequence: TGCAGTGCCACAACAGGGTATGGCTACACCTTC. This codes for CSATTGYGYTF.

This chain links TRBV4-3 with TRBJ2-7, with TRBD1 matching 9 bases. Trimming cost V 0 bases and J 4 bases; bases outside gene matches: 4. Germline V gives CDR1 LGHNA, CDR2 YSLEER. The CDR3 spans 15 residues. CDR3 sequence reads: CASSQEPGQGYEQYF. CDR3 in DNA: TGCGCCAGCAGCCAAGAACCGGGACAGGGTTACGAGCAGTACTTC.

The table lists this clone with many counts. This chain uses TRBV7-8 with TRBJ1-1, with a tentative D call TRBD1 (6 bases). V was clipped by 5 bases and J by 1 base, with 11 bases between them. Germline CDR1 SGHVS, CDR2 FQNEAQ. This CDR3 has 14 residues. CDR3 DNA sequence: TGTGCCAGCAGCCAGGGGACGCAGAACACTGAAGCTTTCTTT. Amino acids: CASSQGTQNTEAFF.

The gene calls are TRBV6-9 and TRBJ2-7; D is undetermined. The CDR3 contains 11 residues. The ends were cut back, 10 bases at V and 1 base at J, with 8 bases in the middle. Germline values: CDR1 MNHGY, CDR2 SVAAGI. The CDR3 coding sequence is TGTGCCACCGACAATTCCTACGAGCAGTACTTC. The encoded protein is CATDNSYEQYF.

V is TRBV9 and J is TRBJ1-2, with D unresolved. Germline V CDR1 and CDR2: SGDLS, YYNGEE. The V and J ends lost 0 bases and 0 bases respectively, with 3 bases between them. This CDR3 is built from 13 residues. DNA of the CDR3: TGTGCCAGCAGCGTAGACCCTAACTATGGCTACACCTTC. As protein: CASSVDPNYGYTF.